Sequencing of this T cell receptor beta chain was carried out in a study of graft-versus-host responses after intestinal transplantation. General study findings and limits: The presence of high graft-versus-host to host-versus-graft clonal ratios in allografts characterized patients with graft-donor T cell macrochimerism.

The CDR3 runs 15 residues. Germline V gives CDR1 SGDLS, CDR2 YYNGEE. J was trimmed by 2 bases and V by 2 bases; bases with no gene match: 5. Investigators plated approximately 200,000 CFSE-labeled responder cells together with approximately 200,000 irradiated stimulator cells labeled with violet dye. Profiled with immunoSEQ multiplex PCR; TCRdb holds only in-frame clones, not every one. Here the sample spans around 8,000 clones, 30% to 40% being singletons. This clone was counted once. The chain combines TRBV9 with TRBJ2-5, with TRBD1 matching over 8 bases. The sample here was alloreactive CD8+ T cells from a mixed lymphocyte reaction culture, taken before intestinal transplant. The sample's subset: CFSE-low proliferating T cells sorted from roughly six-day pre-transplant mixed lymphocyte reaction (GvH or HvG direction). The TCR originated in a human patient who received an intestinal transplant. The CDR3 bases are TGTGCCAGCAGCGTCGGACAGGGATCGCAAGAGACCCAGTACTTC. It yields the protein CASSVGQGSQETQYF. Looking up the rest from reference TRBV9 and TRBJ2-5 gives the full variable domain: DSGVTQTPKHLITATGQRVTLRCSPRSGDLSVYWYQQSLDQGLQFLIQYYNGEERAKGNILERFSAQQFPDLHSELNLSSLELGDSALYFCASSVGQGSQETQYFGPGTRLLVL.